This is a list of T cell receptor beta chains from one sample in a study of T cell repertoires in cytomegalovirus infection. TCRdb re-called the reads through MiXCR, storing one row per CDR3 protein. The table records about 740,000 distinct CDR3 sequences, under 40% of them present only once. Sequenced: PBMCs. Every receptor here comes from a human donor in good health (CMV status not recorded). Some clones in this sample may be carry-over from other donors' samples. The CDR3 runs from the conserved cysteine through the conserved F or W. D genes are given only for firm matches. Rows may omit the clone size; those that give it use once, few, many or a size class.

clone_size cdr3_length j_call d_call v_call cdr3_aa cdr3_nt
NA 18 TRBJ1-6 TRBD1 TRBV18 CASSPSGQTSARNSPLHF TGTGCCAGCTCACCATCGGGACAGACCTCCGCGCGTAATTCACCCCTCCACTTT
NA 13 TRBJ2-7 NA TRBV27 CASSPRTLSEQYF TGTGCCAGCAGTCCCAGGACGCTCTCGGAGCAGTACTTC
NA 15 TRBJ1-6 TRBD1 TRBV27 CASSQTSGGGSPLHF TGTGCCAGCAGCCAGACCTCAGGGGGAGGTTCACCCCTCCACTTT
many 16 TRBJ2-1 NA TRBV7-6 CASSQRTGSSYNEQFF TGTGCCAGCAGCCAAAGAACAGGGAGCTCCTACAATGAGCAGTTCTTC
many 13 TRBJ1-1 NA TRBV4-2 CASSQAVQFEAFF TGTGCCAGCAGCCAAGCAGTACAGTTTGAAGCTTTCTTT
NA 14 TRBJ2-3 NA TRBV2 CASSELRDTDTQYF TGTGCCAGCAGTGAGTTGCGGGACACAGATACGCAGTATTTT
few 12 TRBJ1-1 NA TRBV2 CASRGRHEEAFF TGTGCCAGCAGGGGAAGACACGAAGAAGCTTTCTTT
NA 16 TRBJ2-5 NA TRBV6-2/TRBV6-3 CASSPPGRQGGQTQYF TGTGCCAGCAGCCCCCCCGGGAGGCAGGGGGGACAGACCCAGTACTTC
once 12 TRBJ2-3 NA TRBV2 CASGLKPVTQYF TGTGCCAGCGGCCTTAAGCCCGTTACGCAGTATTTT
few 15 TRBJ1-5 NA TRBV5-1 CARTPPRGPNQPQHF TGCGCCAGGACGCCGCCCAGGGGCCCAAATCAGCCCCAGCATTTT
NA 12 TRBJ2-7 NA TRBV12-3/TRBV12-4 CASSSDVEELYF TGTGCCAGCAGTTCCGATGTCGAAGAGCTGTACTTC
few 14 TRBJ2-7 NA TRBV19 CASSMRGAPYEQYF TGTGCCAGTAGTATGCGAGGGGCGCCGTACGAGCAGTACTTC
NA 13 TRBJ1-1 TRBD1 TRBV28 CASSLIRGQEAFF TGTGCCAGCAGTTTAATCAGGGGGCAAGAAGCTTTCTTT
few 13 TRBJ2-1 NA TRBV6-1 CATSRRSHNEQFF TGTGCCACCTCGAGAAGGAGCCACAATGAGCAGTTCTTC
NA 14 TRBJ1-5 NA TRBV20-1 CSARANRVRGTQHF TGCAGTGCTAGAGCTAACAGGGTCCGGGGGACCCAGCATTTT
NA 13 TRBJ1-2 NA TRBV2 CASSEAYRGGYTF TGTGCCAGCAGTGAAGCTTATCGGGGTGGCTACACCTTC
few 15 TRBJ1-3 TRBD1 TRBV4-1 CASSQDGTAGNTIYF TGCGCCAGCAGCCAAGATGGGACAGCTGGAAACACCATATATTTT
NA 13 TRBJ2-1 NA TRBV7-2 CASSTPVYNEQFF TGTGCCAGCAGCACCCCGGTGTATAATGAGCAGTTCTTC
NA 14 TRBJ1-6 NA TRBV6-6 CASSYSRRDSPLHF TGTGCCAGCAGTTACTCGAGACGGGATTCACCCCTCCACTTT
many 16 TRBJ2-2 TRBD2 TRBV7-2 CASSLNGGSGTGELFF TGTGCCAGCAGCTTAAACGGCGGGAGTGGGACCGGGGAGCTGTTTTTT
few 14 TRBJ2-3 NA TRBV7-6 CASRGTAGLDTQYF TGTGCCAGCAGAGGGACAGCGGGCTTGGATACGCAGTATTTT
few 13 TRBJ2-5 NA TRBV12-3/TRBV12-4 CASSQGLKETQYF TGTGCCAGCTCGCAAGGATTAAAAGAGACCCAGTACTTC
NA 13 TRBJ1-4 NA TRBV2 CASSEREDEKLFF TGTGCCAGCAGTGAGCGCGAAGATGAAAAACTGTTTTTT
few 16 TRBJ2-7 NA TRBV7-2 CASSLVHGDAFYEQYF TGTGCCAGCAGCTTAGTTCACGGGGACGCCTTCTACGAGCAGTACTTC
NA 16 TRBJ2-6 NA TRBV20-1 CSARSTGTSGANVLTF TGCAGTGCTAGGAGTACAGGGACCTCTGGGGCCAACGTCCTGACTTTC
few 15 TRBJ2-3 NA TRBV12-3/TRBV12-4 CAISQGGGVTDTQYF TGTGCCATCTCCCAAGGGGGCGGGGTCACAGATACGCAGTATTTT
NA 16 TRBJ2-7 NA TRBV7-2 CASSLAGGDRSYEQSF TGTGCCAGCAGCTTAGCTGGGGGTGACAGATCCTACGAGCAGTCCTTC
few 15 TRBJ2-7 NA TRBV7-2 CASTLGGTAPYEQYF TGTGCCAGCACCCTCGGAGGAACAGCTCCCTACGAGCAGTACTTC
NA 17 TRBJ1-4 TRBD1 TRBV7-4 CASSRALTGGSNEKLFF TGTGCCAGCAGCCGAGCACTAACAGGGGGGTCTAATGAAAAACTGTTTTTT
NA 14 TRBJ2-1 NA TRBV19 CASSIRDSYNEQFF TGTGCCAGTAGTATCAGGGATTCCTACAATGAGCAGTTCTTC
few 17 TRBJ2-1 TRBD2 TRBV28 CASSLGLAGGHRGEQFF TGTGCCAGCAGCCTAGGACTAGCGGGAGGGCACAGGGGAGAGCAGTTCTTC
NA 18 TRBJ1-4 TRBD1 TRBV15 CATSRDSAGGRSNEKLFF TGTGCCACCAGCAGAGATTCCGCAGGGGGCCGGTCTAATGAAAAACTGTTTTTT
many 17 TRBJ2-2 TRBD2 TRBV7-8 CASSQKTSGTNTGELFF TGTGCCAGCAGCCAAAAGACTAGCGGGACGAACACCGGGGAGCTGTTTTTT
NA 16 TRBJ1-1 TRBD1 TRBV2 CASISKGTAGGTEAFF TGTGCCAGCATTTCTAAAGGGACAGCGGGAGGCACTGAAGCTTTCTTT
NA 12 TRBJ1-4 NA TRBV12-3/TRBV12-4 CASSRSNEKLFF TGTGCCAGCAGTCGATCTAATGAAAAACTGTTTTTT